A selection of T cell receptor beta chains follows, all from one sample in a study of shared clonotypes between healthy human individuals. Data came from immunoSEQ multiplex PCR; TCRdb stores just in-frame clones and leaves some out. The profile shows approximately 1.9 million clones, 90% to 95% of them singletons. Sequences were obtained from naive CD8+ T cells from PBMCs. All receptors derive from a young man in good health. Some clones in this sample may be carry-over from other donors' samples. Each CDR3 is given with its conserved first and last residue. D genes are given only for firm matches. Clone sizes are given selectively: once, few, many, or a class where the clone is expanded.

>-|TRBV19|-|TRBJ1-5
TGTGCCAGTAGTATGGCCTTTTATAGCAATCAGCCCCAGCATTTT
CASSMAFYSNQPQHF
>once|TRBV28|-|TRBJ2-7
TGTGCCAGCAGCCGACCTCGGAACGAGCAGTACTTC
CASSRPRNEQYF
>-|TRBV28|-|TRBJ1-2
TGTGCCAGCAGTTTCCTGGGTGGGCCCTATGGCTACACCTTC
CASSFLGGPYGYTF
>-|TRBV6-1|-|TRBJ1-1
TGTGCCAGCAGAAAAACTGAAGCTTTCTTT
CASRKTEAFF
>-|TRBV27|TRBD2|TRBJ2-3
TGTGCCAGCAGGGGACTAGCGAGAGATACGCAGTATTTT
CASRGLARDTQYF
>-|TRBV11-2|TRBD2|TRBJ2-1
TGTGCCAGCAGCCTAGGGGAGATTAGCCAGCGGGAATACAATGAGCAGTTCTTC
CASSLGEISQREYNEQFF
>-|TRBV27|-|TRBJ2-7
TGTGCCAGCAGTTGGAGCGACTCGTCCCACTACGAGCAGTACTTC
CASSWSDSSHYEQYF
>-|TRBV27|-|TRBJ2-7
TGTGCCAGCAGTTTATCGTTTGGGACGCAGTTGTACGAGCAGTACTTC
CASSLSFGTQLYEQYF
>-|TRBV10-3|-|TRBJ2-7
TGTGCCATCAGTGAAGGGGTCGAGCAGTACTTC
CAISEGVEQYF
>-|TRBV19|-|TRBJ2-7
TGTGCCAGTAGTATCCACCTAGGGGGGGCCTACGAGCAGTACTTC
CASSIHLGGAYEQYF
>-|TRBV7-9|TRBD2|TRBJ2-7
TGTGCCAGCAGCCCGGGGGGGACCACCACGGAGCAGTACTTC
CASSPGGTTTEQYF
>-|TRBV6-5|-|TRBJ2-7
TGTGCCAGCAGTTACTCAGGAGGTCCCTACGAGCAGTACTTC
CASSYSGGPYEQYF
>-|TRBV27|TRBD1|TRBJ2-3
TGTGCCAGCAGTTGGACAGGGGGCACAGATACGCAGTATTTT
CASSWTGGTDTQYF
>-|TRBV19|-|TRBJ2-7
TGTGCCAGTAGTATACACCTAGACTACGAGCAGTACTTC
CASSIHLDYEQYF
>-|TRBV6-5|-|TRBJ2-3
TGTGCCAGCAGTCCAAACGGGGGCGGCACAGATACGCAGTATTTT
CASSPNGGGTDTQYF
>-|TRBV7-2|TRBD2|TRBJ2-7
TGTGCCAGCAGCTCCTTCTGGCGGGAGGGCCAAGACTACGAGCAGTACTTC
CASSSFWREGQDYEQYF
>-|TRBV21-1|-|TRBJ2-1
TGTGCCAGCAGCGCAAAGACAGGGAAGTTCTTC
CASSAKTGKFF
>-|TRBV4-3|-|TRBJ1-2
TGCGCCAGCAGCCCGAATCAGGGCAGCTATGGCTACACCTTC
CASSPNQGSYGYTF
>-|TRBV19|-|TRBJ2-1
TGTGCCAGTAGTGTAGGGTCCTACAATGAGCAGTTCTTC
CASSVGSYNEQFF
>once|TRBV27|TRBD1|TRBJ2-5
TGTGCCAGCAGTTCTGGACAGGGTCGGCAGACCCAGTACTTC
CASSSGQGRQTQYF
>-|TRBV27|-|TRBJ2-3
TGTGCCAGCAGTTTAGCGGCGGCACAAGTCACAGATACGCAGTATTTT
CASSLAAAQVTDTQYF
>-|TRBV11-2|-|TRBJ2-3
TGTGCCAGCAGCGCCGGGGGTACGCAGTATTTT
CASSAGGTQYF
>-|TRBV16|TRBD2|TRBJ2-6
TGTGCCAGCAGCCTCCAGAGGCGGGAGCTTCCCTCTGGGGCCAACGTCCTGACTTTC
CASSLQRRELPSGANVLTF
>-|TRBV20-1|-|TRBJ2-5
TGCAGTGCTAGAGAGTCAGAGACCCAGTACTTC
CSARESETQYF
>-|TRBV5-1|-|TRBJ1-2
TGCGCCAGCAGCTTCAGCCCTATCTATGGCTACACCTTC
CASSFSPIYGYTF
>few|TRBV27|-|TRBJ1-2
TGTGCCAGCAGCAACAATGGCTATGGCTACACCTTC
CASSNNGYGYTF
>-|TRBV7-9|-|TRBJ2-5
TGTGCCAGCAGCCCAAGGGGGGCGGACCAAGAGACCCAGTACTTC
CASSPRGADQETQYF
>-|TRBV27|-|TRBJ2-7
TGTGCCAGCAGTCCCCCTTGGGATGGAGGGTCCTACGAGCAGTACTTC
CASSPPWDGGSYEQYF
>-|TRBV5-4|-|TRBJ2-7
TGTGCCAGCAGCTCCCGGGACACACCCGCCTACGAGCAGTACTTC
CASSSRDTPAYEQYF
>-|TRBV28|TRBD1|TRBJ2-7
TGTGCCAGCCGGACAGGGTCCCACGAGCAGTACTTC
CASRTGSHEQYF
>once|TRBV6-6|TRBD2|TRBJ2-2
TGTGCCAGCACCGGACTAGCGGTACTTTACACCGGGGAGCTGTTTTTT
CASTGLAVLYTGELFF
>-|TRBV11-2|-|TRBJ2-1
TGTGCCAGCAGCTTAACTACCGTCAATGAGCAGTTCTTC
CASSLTTVNEQFF
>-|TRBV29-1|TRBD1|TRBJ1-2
TGCAGCGCTCCACAGGGGGCCCCCCTTGGCTACACCTTC
CSAPQGAPLGYTF
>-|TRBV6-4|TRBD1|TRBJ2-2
TGTGCCAGCAGTGACCCCCTAGGGCCCCGTGACAGGGACGCTAGGGAGCTGTTTTTT
CASSDPLGPRDRDARELFF
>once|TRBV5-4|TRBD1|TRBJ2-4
TGTGCCAGCAGCCTATGGGACAGTTCAGCCAAAAACATTCAGTACTTC
CASSLWDSSAKNIQYF
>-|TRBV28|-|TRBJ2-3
TGTGCCAGCAGTTCCGCGGCCCTCAAGGGACGCACAGATACGCAGTATTTT
CASSSAALKGRTDTQYF
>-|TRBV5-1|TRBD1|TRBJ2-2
TGCGCCAGCAGCTTGTCTCGGACAGGAACCGGCGGGGAGCTGTTTTTT
CASSLSRTGTGGELFF
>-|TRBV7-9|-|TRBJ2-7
TGTGCCAGCAGCTTAGACAGGGACCGCTACGAGCAGTACTTC
CASSLDRDRYEQYF
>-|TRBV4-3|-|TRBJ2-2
TGCGCCAGCAGCCAAGAATACAACGACGGGGAGCTGTTTTTT
CASSQEYNDGELFF
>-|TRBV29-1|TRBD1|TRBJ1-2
TGCAGCGTTGATGGGAGGGGGCAGGGGGCTGATGGCTACACCTTC
CSVDGRGQGADGYTF
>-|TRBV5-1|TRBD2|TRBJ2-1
TGCGCCAGCAGCTCGGGACTAGCGGGAGAAAATGAGCAGTTCTTC
CASSSGLAGENEQFF
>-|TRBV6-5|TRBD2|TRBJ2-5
TGTGCCAGCAGTTACTCCAGCGGGAGGGCCAAAGAGACCCAGTACTTC
CASSYSSGRAKETQYF
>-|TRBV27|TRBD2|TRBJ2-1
TGTGCCAGCAGTTCACTAGCGAGCCCCTCCAATGAGCAGTTCTTC
CASSSLASPSNEQFF
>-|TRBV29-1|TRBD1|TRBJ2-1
TGCAGCGGGACCTGGACAGGGGTTAAGGATGAGCAGTTCTTC
CSGTWTGVKDEQFF
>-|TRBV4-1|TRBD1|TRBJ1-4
TGCGCCAGCAGCCAACTTCCGATACAGGGGCTCGATGAAAAACTGTTTTTT
CASSQLPIQGLDEKLFF
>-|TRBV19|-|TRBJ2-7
TGTGCCAGTAGTATCGCGCAGCTCCCCTACGAGCAGTACTTC
CASSIAQLPYEQYF